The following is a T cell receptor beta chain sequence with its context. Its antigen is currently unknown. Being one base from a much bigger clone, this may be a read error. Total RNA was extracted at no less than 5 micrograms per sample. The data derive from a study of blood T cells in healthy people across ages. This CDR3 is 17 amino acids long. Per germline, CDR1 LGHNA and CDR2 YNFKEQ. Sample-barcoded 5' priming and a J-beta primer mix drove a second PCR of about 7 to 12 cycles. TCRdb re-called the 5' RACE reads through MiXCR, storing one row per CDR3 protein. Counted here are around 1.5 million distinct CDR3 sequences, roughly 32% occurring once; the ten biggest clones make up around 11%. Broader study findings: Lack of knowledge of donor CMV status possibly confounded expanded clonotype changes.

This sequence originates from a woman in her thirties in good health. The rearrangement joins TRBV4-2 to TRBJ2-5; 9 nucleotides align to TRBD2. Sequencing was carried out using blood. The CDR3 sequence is CAGSQQIAGAIGETQYF. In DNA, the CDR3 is TGTGCCGGCAGTCAACAAATAGCGGGGGCCATTGGCGAGACCCAGTACTTC.